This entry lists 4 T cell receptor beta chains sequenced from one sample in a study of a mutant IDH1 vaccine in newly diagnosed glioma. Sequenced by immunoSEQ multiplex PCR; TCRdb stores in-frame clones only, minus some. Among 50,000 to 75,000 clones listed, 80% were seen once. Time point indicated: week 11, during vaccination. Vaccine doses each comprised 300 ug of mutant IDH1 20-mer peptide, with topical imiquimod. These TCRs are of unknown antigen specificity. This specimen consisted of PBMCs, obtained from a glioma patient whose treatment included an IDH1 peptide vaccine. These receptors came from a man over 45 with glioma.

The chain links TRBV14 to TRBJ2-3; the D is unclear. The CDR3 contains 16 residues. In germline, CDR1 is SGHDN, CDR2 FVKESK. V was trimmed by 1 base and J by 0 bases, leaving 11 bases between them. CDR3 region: CASSQVTQASTDTQYF. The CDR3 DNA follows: TGTGCCAGCAGCCAAGTCACGCAGGCGAGCACAGATACGCAGTATTTT.

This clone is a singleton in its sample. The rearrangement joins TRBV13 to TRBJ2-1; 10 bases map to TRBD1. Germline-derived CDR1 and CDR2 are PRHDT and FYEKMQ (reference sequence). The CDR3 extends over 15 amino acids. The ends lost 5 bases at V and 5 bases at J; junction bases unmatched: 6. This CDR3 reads CASSASGQGNNEQFF. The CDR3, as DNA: TGTGCCAGCAGCGCGTCGGGACAGGGGAACAATGAGCAGTTCTTC.

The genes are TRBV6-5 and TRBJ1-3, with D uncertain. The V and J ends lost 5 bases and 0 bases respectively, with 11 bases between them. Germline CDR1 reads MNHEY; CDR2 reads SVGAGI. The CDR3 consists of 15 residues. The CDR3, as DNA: TGTGCCAGCAGTACTTATAGGGACTCTGGAAACACCATATATTTT. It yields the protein CASSTYRDSGNTIYF.

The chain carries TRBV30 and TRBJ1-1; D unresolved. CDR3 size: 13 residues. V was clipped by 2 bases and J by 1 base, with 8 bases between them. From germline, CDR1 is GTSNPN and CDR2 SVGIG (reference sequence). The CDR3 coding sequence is TGTGCCTGGAGTTTTGGGAGGAACACTGAAGCTTTCTTT. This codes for CAWSFGRNTEAFF.